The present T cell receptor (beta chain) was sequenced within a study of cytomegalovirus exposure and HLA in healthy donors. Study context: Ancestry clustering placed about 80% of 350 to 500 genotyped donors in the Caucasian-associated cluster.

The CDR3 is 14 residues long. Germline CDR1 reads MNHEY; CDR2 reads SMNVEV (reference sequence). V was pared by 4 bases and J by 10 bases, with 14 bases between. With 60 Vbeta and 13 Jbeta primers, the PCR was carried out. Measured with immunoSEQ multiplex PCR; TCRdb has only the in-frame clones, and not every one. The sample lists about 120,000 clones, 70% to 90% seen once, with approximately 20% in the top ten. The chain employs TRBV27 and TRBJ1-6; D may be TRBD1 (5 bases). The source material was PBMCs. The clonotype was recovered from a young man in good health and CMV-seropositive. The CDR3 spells CASSYGTFSSPLHF. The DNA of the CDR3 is TGTGCCAGCAGTTATGGGACTTTCTCCTCACCCCTCCACTTT.